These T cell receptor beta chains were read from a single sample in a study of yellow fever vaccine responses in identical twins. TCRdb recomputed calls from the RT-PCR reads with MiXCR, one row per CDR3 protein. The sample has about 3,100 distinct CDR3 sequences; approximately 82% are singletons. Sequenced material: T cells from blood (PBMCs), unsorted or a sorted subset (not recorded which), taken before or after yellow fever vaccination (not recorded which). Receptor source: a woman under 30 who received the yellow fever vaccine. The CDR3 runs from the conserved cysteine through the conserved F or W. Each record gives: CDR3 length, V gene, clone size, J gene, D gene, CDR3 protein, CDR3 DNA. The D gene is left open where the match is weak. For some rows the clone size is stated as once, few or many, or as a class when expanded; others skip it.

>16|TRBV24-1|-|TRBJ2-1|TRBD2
CATSDTSGGAYNEQFF
TGTGCCACCAGTGATACTAGCGGGGGGGCCTACAATGAGCAGTTCTTC
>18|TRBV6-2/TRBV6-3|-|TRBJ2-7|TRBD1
CASSYSSRPGQAVYEQYF
TGTGCCAGCAGTTACTCGTCCCGCCCCGGACAGGCTGTATACGAGCAGTACTTC
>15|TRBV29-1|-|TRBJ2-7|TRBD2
CSVQRTSGGAYEQYF
TGCAGCGTCCAAAGAACTAGCGGGGGGGCCTACGAGCAGTACTTC
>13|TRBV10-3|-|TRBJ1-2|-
CAISEAAFYGYTF
TGTGCCATCAGTGAGGCAGCGTTCTATGGCTACACCTTC
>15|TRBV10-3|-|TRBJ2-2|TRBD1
CAISTRGREVGELFF
TGTGCCATCAGTACCAGGGGGCGAGAGGTCGGGGAGCTGTTTTTT
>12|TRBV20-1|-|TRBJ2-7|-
CSASPNSYEQYF
TGCAGTGCTAGCCCTAACTCCTACGAGCAGTACTTC
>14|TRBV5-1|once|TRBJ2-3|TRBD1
CASSAQDRADTQYF
TGCGCCAGCAGCGCCCAGGACAGGGCAGATACGCAGTATTTT
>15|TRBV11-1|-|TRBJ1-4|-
CASSSRTGYNEKLFF
TGTGCCAGCAGCTCAAGGACCGGATATAATGAAAAACTGTTTTTT
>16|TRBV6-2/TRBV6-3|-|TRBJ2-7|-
CASSPVMVTGSYEQYF
TGTGCCAGCAGTCCTGTTATGGTGACGGGATCCTACGAGCAGTACTTC
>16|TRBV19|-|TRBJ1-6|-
CASSPPGRGQDSPLHF
TGTGCCAGTAGTCCCCCGGGGAGGGGCCAGGATTCACCCCTCCACTTT
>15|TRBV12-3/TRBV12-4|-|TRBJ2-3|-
CASGLNGALTDTQYF
TGTGCCAGCGGTTTGAATGGCGCGCTCACAGATACGCAGTATTTT
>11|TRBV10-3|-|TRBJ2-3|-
CATGTTDTQYF
TGTGCCACCGGGACCACAGATACGCAGTATTTT
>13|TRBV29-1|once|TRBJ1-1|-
CSFARGGNTEAFF
TGCAGCTTTGCCCGGGGGGGGAACACTGAAGCTTTCTTT
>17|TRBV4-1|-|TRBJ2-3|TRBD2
CASSLSGTSGAGDTQYF
TGCGCCAGCAGCCTTTCCGGGACTAGCGGGGCGGGAGATACGCAGTATTTT
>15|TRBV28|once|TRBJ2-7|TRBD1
CASSLGGQGSYEQYF
TGTGCCAGCAGTTTAGGCGGACAGGGCTCCTACGAGCAGTACTTC
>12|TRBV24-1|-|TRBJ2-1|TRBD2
CATWGGSYEQFF
TGTGCCACCTGGGGGGGATCGTATGAGCAGTTCTTC
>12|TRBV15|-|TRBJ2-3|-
CATSRDQHTQYF
TGTGCCACCAGCAGAGATCAGCATACGCAGTATTTT
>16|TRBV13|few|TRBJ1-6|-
CASSLRDMGFDSPLHF
TGTGCCAGCAGCCTCCGGGACATGGGTTTTGATTCACCCCTCCACTTT
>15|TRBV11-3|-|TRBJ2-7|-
CASSLWGGRGSEQYF
TGTGCCAGCAGCTTATGGGGTGGGAGAGGTAGCGAGCAGTACTTC
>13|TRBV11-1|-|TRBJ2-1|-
CASSLKRIDEQFF
TGTGCCAGCAGCTTAAAGAGGATTGATGAGCAGTTCTTC
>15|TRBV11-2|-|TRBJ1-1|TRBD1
CASTRQGAMNTEAFF
TGTGCCAGCACCCGACAGGGAGCCATGAACACTGAAGCTTTCTTT